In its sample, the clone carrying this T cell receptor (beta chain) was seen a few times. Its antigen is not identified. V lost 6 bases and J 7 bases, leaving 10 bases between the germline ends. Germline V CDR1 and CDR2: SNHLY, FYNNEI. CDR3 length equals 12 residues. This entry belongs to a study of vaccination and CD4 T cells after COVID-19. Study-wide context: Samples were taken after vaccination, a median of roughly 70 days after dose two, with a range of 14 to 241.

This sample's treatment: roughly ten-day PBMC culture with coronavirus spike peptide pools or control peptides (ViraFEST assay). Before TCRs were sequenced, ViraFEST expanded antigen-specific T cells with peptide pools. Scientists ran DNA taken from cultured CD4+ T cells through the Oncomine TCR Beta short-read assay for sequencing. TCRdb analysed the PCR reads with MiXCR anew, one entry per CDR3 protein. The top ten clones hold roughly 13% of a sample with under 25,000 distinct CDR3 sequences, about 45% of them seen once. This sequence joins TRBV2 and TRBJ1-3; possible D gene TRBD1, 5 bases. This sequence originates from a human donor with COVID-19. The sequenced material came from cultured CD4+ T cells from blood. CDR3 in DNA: TGTGCCAGCAGGGGGGGATACAACACCATATATTTT. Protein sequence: CASRGGYNTIYF.